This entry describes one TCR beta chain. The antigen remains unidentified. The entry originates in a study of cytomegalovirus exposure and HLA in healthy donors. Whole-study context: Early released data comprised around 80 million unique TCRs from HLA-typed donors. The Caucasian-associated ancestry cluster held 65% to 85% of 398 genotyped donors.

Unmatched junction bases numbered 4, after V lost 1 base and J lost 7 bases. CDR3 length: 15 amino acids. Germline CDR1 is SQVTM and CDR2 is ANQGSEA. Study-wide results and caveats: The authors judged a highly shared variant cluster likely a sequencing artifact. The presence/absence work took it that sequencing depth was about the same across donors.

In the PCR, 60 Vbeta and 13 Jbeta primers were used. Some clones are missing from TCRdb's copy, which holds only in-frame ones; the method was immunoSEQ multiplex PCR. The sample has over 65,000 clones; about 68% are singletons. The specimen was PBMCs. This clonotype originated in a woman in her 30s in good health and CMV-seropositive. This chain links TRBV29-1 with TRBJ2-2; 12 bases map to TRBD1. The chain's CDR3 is CSVEGDRGQSGELFF. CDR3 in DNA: TGCAGCGTTGAAGGGGACAGGGGGCAGAGCGGGGAGCTGTTTTTT.